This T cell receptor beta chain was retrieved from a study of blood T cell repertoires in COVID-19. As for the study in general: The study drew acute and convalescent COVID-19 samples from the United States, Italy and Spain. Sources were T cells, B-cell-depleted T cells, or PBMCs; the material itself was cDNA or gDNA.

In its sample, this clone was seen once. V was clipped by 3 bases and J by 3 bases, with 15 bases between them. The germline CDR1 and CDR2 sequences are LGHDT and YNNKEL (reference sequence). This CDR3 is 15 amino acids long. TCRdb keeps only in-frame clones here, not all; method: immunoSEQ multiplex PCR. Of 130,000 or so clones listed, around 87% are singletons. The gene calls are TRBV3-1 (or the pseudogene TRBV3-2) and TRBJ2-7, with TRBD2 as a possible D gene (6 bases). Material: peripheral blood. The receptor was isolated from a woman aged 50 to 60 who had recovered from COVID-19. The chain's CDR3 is CASSQAGREDYEQYF. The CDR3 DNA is TGTGCCAGCAGCCAGGCGGGGCGGGAAGACTACGAGCAGTACTTC.